The clone carrying this T cell receptor (beta chain) was picked up one time. As originally analysed: Quality scores were absent from the junction-only immunoSEQ sequences, so filtering differed. Produced via immunoSEQ multiplex PCR; TCRdb's table is partial and in-frame only. The DNA gave D and trimming, while V, J and clone size come from that table. Of some 2,500,000 clones listed, around 93% are singletons. The data belong to a study of shared clonotypes between healthy human individuals. Trimming cost V 7 bases and J 2 bases, with 15 bases left between them. Germline CDR1 is MDHEN and CDR2 is SYDVKM. The CDR3 is made up of 15 amino acids.

The chain employs TRBV28 and TRBJ1-5, with D possibly matching TRBD1 (5 bases). The sequence derives from a man younger than 35 in good health. Some clones in this sample may be carry-over from other donors' samples. The specimen sequenced was naive CD4+ T cells from PBMCs. Described subset: CD45RA+ positively selected. The CDR3 reads CASTRGGRGNQPQHF. Written as DNA, the CDR3 is TGTGCCAGCACTAGGGGCGGGCGCGGCAATCAGCCCCAGCATTTT.